The following is a T cell receptor beta chain sequence with its context. The record originates from a study of T cell changes during pregnancy in multiple sclerosis. Produced via immunoSEQ multiplex PCR; TCRdb's table is partial and in-frame only. The data contain approximately 83,000 clones, just under 95% of them seen just once; the ten biggest clones take up 4.3%. This CDR3 spans 15 amino acids. This rearrangement joins TRBV21-1 to TRBJ2-3; the DNA was not compared with TRBD2, the D call given in the table. TRBV21-1 represents a pseudogene. This material consisted of peripheral blood, taken in the first trimester of pregnancy. This receptor was identified in a female donor with multiple sclerosis, enrolled in a pregnancy study. Here the CDR3 reads CASSNSPLDTDTQYF. For the CDR3, the DNA is TGTGCCAGCAGCAATTCCCCTTTAGACACAGATACGCAGTATTTT.